The text below deals with one T cell receptor (beta chain). Its specificity is not known. This sample is drawn from a study of blood T cells in healthy people across ages. Study findings and constraints: Aged donors had fewer naive CD4+ cells and lower diversity than long-lived donors.

Through a sample-barcoded 5' primer and a J-beta primer mix, a second PCR was run for about 6 to 11 cycles. Each cDNA molecule was tagged by a template-switch adaptor that had 12 random nucleotides. TCRdb fed the 5' RACE reads into MiXCR, producing one record per CDR3 protein. The table has some 560,000 distinct CDR3 sequences, roughly a quarter seen once. The sample was also linked to a second study, of T cells of mothers and their children. In that study: Input to cDNA synthesis comprised all extracted RNA, at a ratio of around 1.4 ug per 15 ul. A slight, non-significant increase in overlap was found for related mother-child pairs relative to unrelated pairs.

This clonotype was obtained from a boy aged 2-15 years in good health. Sequencing was carried out using blood.

As DNA, the CDR3 is TGTGCCAGCAGCTTAGAGAGACAGGAAAAACTGTTTTTT. This encodes CASSLERQEKLFF. V and J are TRBV7-9 and TRBJ1-4, with D possibly matching TRBD1 (5 bases). Germline CDR1 and CDR2: SEHNR and FQNEAQ (reference sequence). The V gene lost 1 base and the J gene lost 8 bases, with 8 bases spanning the gap. The CDR3 length is 13 residues.